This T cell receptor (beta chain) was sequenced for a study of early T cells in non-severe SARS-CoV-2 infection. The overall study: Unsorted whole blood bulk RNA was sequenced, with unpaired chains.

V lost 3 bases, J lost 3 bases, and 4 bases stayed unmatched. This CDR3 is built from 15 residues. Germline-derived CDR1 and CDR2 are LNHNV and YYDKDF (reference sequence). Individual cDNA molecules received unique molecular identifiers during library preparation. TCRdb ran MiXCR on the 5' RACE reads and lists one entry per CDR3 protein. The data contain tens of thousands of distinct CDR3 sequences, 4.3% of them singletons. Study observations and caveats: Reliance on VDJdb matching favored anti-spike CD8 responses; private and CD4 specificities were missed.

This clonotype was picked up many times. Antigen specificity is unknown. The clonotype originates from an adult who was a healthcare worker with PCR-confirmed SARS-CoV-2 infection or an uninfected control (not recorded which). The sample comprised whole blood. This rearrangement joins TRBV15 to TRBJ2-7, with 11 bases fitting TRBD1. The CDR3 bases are TGTGCCACCAGCAGCGGGGGGACAGGGGGCTACGAGCAGTACTTC. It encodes CATSSGGTGGYEQYF.